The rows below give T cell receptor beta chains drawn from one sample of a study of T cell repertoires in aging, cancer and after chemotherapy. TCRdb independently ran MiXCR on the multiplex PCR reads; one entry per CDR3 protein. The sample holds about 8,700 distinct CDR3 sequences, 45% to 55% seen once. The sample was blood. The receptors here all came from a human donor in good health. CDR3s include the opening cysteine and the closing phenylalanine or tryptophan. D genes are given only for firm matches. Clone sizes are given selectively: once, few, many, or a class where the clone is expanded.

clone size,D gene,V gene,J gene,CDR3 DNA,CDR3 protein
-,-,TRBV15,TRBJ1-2,TGTGCCACCAGCAGAGCCAATCTCTGGACAGCACTCGATGGCTACACCTTC,CATSRANLWTALDGYTF
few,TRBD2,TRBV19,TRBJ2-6,TGTGCCAGTAGCAGACTAGCGGGGGGGCCCGGGGCCAACGTCCTGACTTTC,CASSRLAGGPGANVLTF
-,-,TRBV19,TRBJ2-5,TGTGCCAGTAGTATAGTGGGGGACCCTCGGGGGACCCAGTACTTC,CASSIVGDPRGTQYF
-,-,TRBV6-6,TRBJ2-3,TGTGCCAGCAGAACAACCTCGGGGTATACGCAGTATTTT,CASRTTSGYTQYF
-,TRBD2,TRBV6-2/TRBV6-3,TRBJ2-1,TGTGCCAGCAGCCGGACTAGCGGGAGGTACAATGAGCAGTTCTTC,CASSRTSGRYNEQFF
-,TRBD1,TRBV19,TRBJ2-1,TGTGCCAGTAGGGACAGGGCTATGTATGAGCAGTTCTTC,CASRDRAMYEQFF
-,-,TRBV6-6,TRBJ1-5,TGTGCCAGCAGTAAAATGGGTATGGGCAATCAGCCCCAGCATTTT,CASSKMGMGNQPQHF
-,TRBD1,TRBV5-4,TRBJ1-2,TGTGCCAGCAGCCCGGGGGGGACAGCGATCTATGGCTACACCTTC,CASSPGGTAIYGYTF
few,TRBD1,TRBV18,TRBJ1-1,TGTGCCAGCTCATCTACAGGGGGCAGAGACACTGAAGCTTTCTTT,CASSSTGGRDTEAFF
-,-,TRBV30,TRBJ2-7,TGTGCCTGGAGTGTAGGTGGAAGTTCTTACGAGCAGTACTTC,CAWSVGGSSYEQYF
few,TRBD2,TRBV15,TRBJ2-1,TGTGCCACCAGCACTCGACTAGCGGGGGGGCTGGGCAATGAGCAGTTCTTC,CATSTRLAGGLGNEQFF
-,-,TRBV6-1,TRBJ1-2,TGTGCCAGCAGTGTATCGACAGGTGGGGATGGCTACACCTTC,CASSVSTGGDGYTF
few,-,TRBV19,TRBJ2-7,TGTGCCAGTAGTATGGGGAACAACTACGAGCAGTACTTC,CASSMGNNYEQYF
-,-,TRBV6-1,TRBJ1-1,TGTGCCAGCCGCGGGGTAAATGAAGCTTTCTTT,CASRGVNEAFF
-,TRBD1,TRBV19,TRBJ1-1,TGTGCCAGTAGTCAGCTACAGGGGTCCACTGAAGCTTTCTTT,CASSQLQGSTEAFF
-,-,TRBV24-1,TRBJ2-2,TGTGCCACCAGTGGCGCAGGGAACACCGGGGAGCTGTTTTTT,CATSGAGNTGELFF
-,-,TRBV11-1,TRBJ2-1,TGTGCCAGCAGCTTGGCGGGGGCTTCCTACAATGAGCAGTTCTTC,CASSLAGASYNEQFF
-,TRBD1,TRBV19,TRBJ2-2,TGTGCCAGTAGTATTTCCGTGACAGGGACCGGGGAGCTGTTTTTT,CASSISVTGTGELFF
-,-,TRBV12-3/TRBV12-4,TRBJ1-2,TGTGCCAGCAGTTTGGCCAGGGACTACAACTATGGCTACACCTTC,CASSLARDYNYGYTF
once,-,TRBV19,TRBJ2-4,TGTGCCAGTAGTATGAACAGCCCCAAAAACATTCAGTACTTC,CASSMNSPKNIQYF
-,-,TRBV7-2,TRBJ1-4,TGTGCCAGCCGAAGGGGCAGGGAAAAACTGTTTTTT,CASRRGREKLFF
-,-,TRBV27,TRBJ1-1,TGTGCCAGCAGTTTCCCAGGGAACACTGAAGCTTTCTTT,CASSFPGNTEAFF
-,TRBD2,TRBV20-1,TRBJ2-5,TGCAGTGCTAGCATTACTAGCGGCCAAGAGACCCAGTACTTC,CSASITSGQETQYF
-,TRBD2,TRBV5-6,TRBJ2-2,TGTGCCAGCAGTCTTAGCGGGCCTGGGGAGCTGTTTTTT,CASSLSGPGELFF
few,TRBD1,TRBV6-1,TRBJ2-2,TGTGCCAGCAGTTACTCGATCCAGGGGGCGAACGGGGAGCTGTTTTTT,CASSYSIQGANGELFF
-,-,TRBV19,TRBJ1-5,TGTGCCAGTGAACAGATACATAGCAATCAGCCCCAGCATTTT,CASEQIHSNQPQHF
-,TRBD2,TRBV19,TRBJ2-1,TGTGCCAGTAGTAGCGGGAGGGCCGAGAATGAGCAGTTCTTC,CASSSGRAENEQFF
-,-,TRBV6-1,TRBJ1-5,TGTGCCAGCAGCTTACAGGGAGCCAATCAGCCCCAGCATTTT,CASSLQGANQPQHF
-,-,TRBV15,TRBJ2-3,TGTGCCACCAGCAGAGAACAGGGAGGGCGGGATACGCAGTATTTT,CATSREQGGRDTQYF
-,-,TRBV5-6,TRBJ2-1,TGTGCCAGCAGCTTGGGGGGCTACATTGAGCAGTTCTTC,CASSLGGYIEQFF
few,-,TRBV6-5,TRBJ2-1,TGTGCCAGCAGTTTAACCGGGACCGGTTACAATGAGCAGTTCTTC,CASSLTGTGYNEQFF
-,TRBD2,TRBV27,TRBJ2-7,TGTGCCATCCTCACTAGCGGGAAAAAAAAAGAGTCCTACGAGCAGTACTTC,CAILTSGKKKESYEQYF
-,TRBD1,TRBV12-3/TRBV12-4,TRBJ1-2,TGTGCCAGCAGTTCCCAGACAGGGAGAGATGGATACACCTTC,CASSSQTGRDGYTF
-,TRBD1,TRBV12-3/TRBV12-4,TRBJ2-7,TGTGCCAGCAGCCCTCGACAGGGGGCCTACGAGCAGTACTTC,CASSPRQGAYEQYF
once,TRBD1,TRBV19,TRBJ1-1,TGTGCCAGTAGTGGGGACAGGGGGCCTGAAGCTTTCTTT,CASSGDRGPEAFF
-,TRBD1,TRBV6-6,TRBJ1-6,TGTGCCAGCACTCGACAGGGTTTCGATAATTCACCCCTCCACTTT,CASTRQGFDNSPLHF
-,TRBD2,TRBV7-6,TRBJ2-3,TGTGCCAGCAGCTTTTTTGCTAGCGGGGGCTCAAGCACAGATACGCAGTATTTT,CASSFFASGGSSTDTQYF
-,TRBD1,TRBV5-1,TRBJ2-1,TGCGCCAGCAGCTTGGTCGTGACAGGGAACAATGAGCAGTTCTTC,CASSLVVTGNNEQFF
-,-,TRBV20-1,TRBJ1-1,TGCAGTGCTAGTCACAGGAACACTGAAGCTTTCTTT,CSASHRNTEAFF
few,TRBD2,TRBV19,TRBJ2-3,TGTGCCACCCGAGTAGCGGGGGGCCTCTCAGATACGCAGTATTTT,CATRVAGGLSDTQYF
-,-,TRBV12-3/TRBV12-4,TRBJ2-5,TGTGCCAGCAGCATAGCGGTAGGGATGGAGACCCAGTACTTC,CASSIAVGMETQYF